This T cell receptor (beta chain) appears in the sequencing data of a study of preoperative IRX-2 immunotherapy in early breast cancer. Treatment reported: preoperative locoregional IRX-2 cytokine immunotherapy. This phase Ib study tested locoregional IRX-2 cytokine immunotherapy given before surgery. The length of the CDR3 is 12 residues. The germline gives CDR1 SNHLY, CDR2 FYNNEI. Of note for this clone: A read error may account for a junction end that differs from germline.

Sequencing was performed with immunoSEQ multiplex PCR; in TCRdb, only in-frame clones are kept and a portion is missing. Among around 34,000 clones listed, about 95% were seen once. The sample was acquired from a patient treated with IRX-2 immunotherapy. The sequence came from a human donor with breast cancer. J is TRBJ2-7 and V is TRBV2, with 9 nucleotides matching TRBD2. In DNA, the CDR3 is TGTGTCAGCGGGGGGCTAGCCGGCAAGCAGTACTTC. It specifies CVSGGLAGKQYF.